This entry lists 20 T cell receptor beta chains sequenced from one sample in a study of molecular identifiers for immune sequencing clone quantification. TCRdb re-derived calls from the PCR reads in MiXCR, one entry per CDR3 protein. The table lists about 36,000 distinct CDR3 sequences, under 20% of them singletons, with under 8.5% in the top ten. Material: naive CD8+ T cells from blood, with Jurkat cell RNA spiked in. Regarding subset: FACS-sorted CD8+CD4-CCR7+CD45RA+ naive T cells. These receptors originate from a human donor in good health. Some libraries in this study had Jurkat cell RNA spiked in.

V is TRBV28 and J is TRBJ2-7; D uncertain. V was pared by 4 bases and J by 3 bases, with 13 bases between. CDR1 and CDR2 from the germline V gene are MDHEN and SYDVKM. This CDR3 comprises 14 residues. The CDR3 is CASSSPGSGYEQYF. In DNA form, the CDR3 reads TGTGCCAGCAGTTCACCGGGCTCGGGCTACGAGCAGTACTTC.

This clonotype was seen at least ten times. The V gene is TRBV28, the J gene TRBJ2-7; maybe TRBD2 (5 bases). There are 11 residues in the CDR3. The V end lost 8 bases, the J end lost 6 bases, and 11 bases lay between the germline ends. Germline V CDR1 and CDR2: MDHEN, SYDVKM. The CDR3 region is CASGQAGEQYF. The CDR3 nucleotides read TGTGCCAGCGGTCAGGCGGGCGAGCAGTACTTC.

This clonotype was seen repeatedly, ten times or more. V usage is TRBV6-5 and J usage is TRBJ2-3; D perhaps matches TRBD2 (5 bases). This CDR3 spans 17 amino acids. V was shortened by 6 bases and J by 0 bases, with 19 bases between the two germline ends. Germline V CDR1 and CDR2: MNHEY, SVGAGI. CDR3: CASREPGISPSTDTQYF. CDR3 nucleotides: TGTGCCAGCAGGGAACCGGGGATATCACCTAGCACAGATACGCAGTATTTT.

As regards this clonotype: A much larger clone is a single base away; this may be a read error. The chain carries TRBV6-5 and TRBJ2-7; D may be TRBD1 (6 bases). The V gene's germline CDR1 is MNHEY and CDR2 SVGAGI. The CDR3 totals 14 residues. Trimming stripped 4 bases from V and 3 bases from J, with 13 bases between. CDR3 region: CASSCQPQGYEQYF. Here the CDR3 DNA reads TGTGCCAGCAGTTGCCAGCCACAGGGCTACGAGCAGTACTTC.

Many counts were recorded for this clonotype. The chain joins TRBV19 to TRBJ2-1, with D tentatively TRBD1 or TRBD2 (5 bases each). V dropped 10 bases and J dropped 4 bases, with 17 bases sitting between them. This CDR3 has 14 amino acids. Germline CDR1 is LNHDA and CDR2 is SQIVND (reference sequence). CDR3 in amino acids: CATSTGAKYNEQFF. The CDR3 coding sequence is TGTGCCACCTCCACCGGGGCAAAATACAATGAGCAGTTCTTC.

This clonotype was seen more than once but under ten times. V gene TRBV6-7 combines with J gene TRBJ1-2, with TRBD1 matching over 7 bases. TRBV6-7 is flagged as an ORF with uncertain function. V lost 6 bases and J lost 3; bases outside the gene matches: 16. CDR3 size: 17 residues. This CDR3 reads CASRSRQGSRRDYGYTF. The DNA of the CDR3 is TGTGCCAGCAGGTCCCGACAGGGCAGCAGGAGGGACTATGGCTACACCTTC.

The chain recombines TRBV5-4 with TRBJ1-6, with unresolved D. The length of the CDR3 is 12 residues. V was clipped by 4 bases and J by 10 bases, with 9 bases between them. Germline V gene lookup returns CDR1 SGHNT and CDR2 YYREEE (reference sequence). CDR3 nucleotides: TGTGCCAGCAGCCCTACGGGATCACCCCTCCACTTT. Encoded protein: CASSPTGSPLHF.

This chain connects TRBV11-2 to TRBJ2-7; D might be TRBD1 (6 bases). The CDR3 loop spans 14 amino acids. Germline lookup yields CDR1 SGHAT and CDR2 FQNNGV. V lost 6 bases, J lost 1 base, and 13 bases lay in between. As DNA, the CDR3 is TGTGCCAGCAGTAATCTTGGACAGTCCTACGAGCAGTACTTC. Its protein product is CASSNLGQSYEQYF.

This clonotype was seen more than once but under ten times. The chain is built from TRBV28 and TRBJ1-6; D gene ambiguous. The germline V gene has CDR1 MDHEN and CDR2 SYDVKM. The CDR3 loop spans 15 amino acids. With 0 bases removed from V and 6 bases from J, the gap between germline ends came to 9 bases. The CDR3 DNA is TGTGCCAGCAGTTTATGGTCCAAGATTAATTCACCCCTCCACTTT. Its protein is CASSLWSKINSPLHF.

V gene TRBV4-3 combines with J gene TRBJ2-5, with TRBD2 matching over 10 bases. Germline loops: CDR1 LGHNA, CDR2 YSLEER. V shed 3 bases, J shed 4 bases, and the junction held 2 bases outside the gene matches. This CDR3 region has 14 residues. CDR3 DNA sequence: TGCGCCAGCAGCCAGCTAGCGGGAGCAGAGACCCAGTACTTC. It encodes CASSQLAGAETQYF.

The sample holds a few counts of this clonotype. The CDR3: CASSALYEQYF. The CDR3 nucleotides read TGCGCCAGCAGTGCCCTTTACGAGCAGTACTTC. This chain uses TRBV10-2 with TRBJ2-7; D gene uncertain. CDR3 length equals 11 residues. CDR1 and CDR2 (germline): WSHSY, SAAADI. Trimming shortened V by 4 bases and J by 4 bases, and 5 bases separated the two germline ends.

The chain combines TRBV7-9 with TRBJ1-2; D is possibly TRBD1 (6 bases). Germline V CDR1 and CDR2: SEHNR, FQNEAQ (reference sequence). Trimming took 4 bases from V and 8 from J, leaving 14 bases between them. The CDR3 is 13 amino acids. For the CDR3, the DNA is TGTGCCAGCAGCTGGGGTCCAGGGGAAGGCTACACCTTC. It translates to CASSWGPGEGYTF.

This clonotype was seen only a few times. The chain uses TRBV7-9 and TRBJ2-1; TRBD2 matches 9 bases. Germline V lookup: CDR1 SEHNR, CDR2 FQNEAQ (reference sequence). V trimming: 5 bases; J trimming: 6 bases; junction bases outside the gene matches: 11. CDR3 size: 16 residues. The CDR3 loop is CASSHLLAGPSNEQFF. CDR3 sequence (DNA): TGTGCCAGCAGCCACCTCCTAGCGGGACCTAGCAATGAGCAGTTCTTC.

This clonotype appeared many times. The rearrangement links TRBV19 to TRBJ2-4; a weak D match, TRBD1 (5 bases). Looked up from germline, CDR1 is LNHDA and CDR2 is SQIVND (reference sequence). This CDR3 is built from 15 residues. V was pared by 3 bases and J by 0 bases, with 9 bases between. The CDR3 is CASSMTALAKNIQYF. For the CDR3, the DNA is TGTGCCAGTAGTATGACAGCCCTAGCCAAAAACATTCAGTACTTC.

This clonotype came up many times. The chain uses TRBV9 and TRBJ2-1; perhaps TRBD2 as D (6 bases). Per germline, CDR1 SGDLS and CDR2 YYNGEE. The CDR3 has 14 amino acids. V gave up 5 bases and J gave up 7 bases, with 16 bases separating them. CDR3 coding DNA: TGTGCCAGCAGGCCCCCGGACTACAAGAATGAGCAGTTCTTC. This sequence encodes CASRPPDYKNEQFF.

The CDR3 loop is CASRSRTGVNEQYF. CDR3 DNA sequence: TGTGCCAGCAGGTCCAGGACAGGGGTCAACGAGCAGTACTTC. The V call is TRBV13, the J call TRBJ2-7; 9 bases are shared with TRBD1. This CDR3 has 14 residues. Trimming took 6 bases from V and 5 from J; bases not matched to a gene: 8. CDR1 and CDR2 (germline): PRHDT, FYEKMQ (reference sequence).

This clonotype occurred a few times. This rearrangement joins TRBV6-2 or TRBV6-3 to TRBJ2-1, with TRBD1 matching 7 bases. V trimming: 4 bases; J trimming: 5 bases; junction bases outside the gene matches: 5. The CDR3 consists of 14 residues. Germline CDR1 MNHEY, CDR2 SVGEGT. The CDR3 spells CASSLTGSNNEQFF. DNA of the CDR3: TGTGCCAGCAGTTTGACAGGGTCCAACAATGAGCAGTTCTTC.

In this sample, this clonotype turned up many times. V is TRBV4-1 and J is TRBJ2-1; D gene ambiguous. This CDR3 comprises 13 residues. Germline values: CDR1 MGHRA, CDR2 YSYEKL. Trimming shortened V by 1 base and J by 6 bases, and 7 bases separated the two germline ends. The chain's CDR3 is CASSQARGNEQFF. DNA of the CDR3: TGCGCCAGCAGCCAAGCCCGAGGCAATGAGCAGTTCTTC.

The rearrangement uses TRBV19 and TRBJ2-2; D unclear. Germline-derived CDR1 and CDR2 are LNHDA and SQIVND (reference sequence). V gave up 5 bases and J gave up 1 base, with 8 bases separating them. This CDR3 contains 14 residues. In DNA form, the CDR3 reads TGTGCCAGTAGTGTCGACTTGAACACCGGGGAGCTGTTTTTT. It translates to CASSVDLNTGELFF.

This clonotype was seen only once. A much larger clone sits a single nucleotide away, making a read error possible. The CDR3 end shows no conserved phenylalanine or tryptophan, and so a read error is likely. The gene calls are TRBV29-1 and TRBJ2-1; TRBD2 might be the D (5 bases). Trimming took off 4 bases at V and 7 bases at J, with 11 bases between the two ends. Germline loops: CDR1 SQVTM, CDR2 ANQGSEA. This CDR3 is built from 12 residues. CDR3 nucleotides: TGCAGCGTTGTGTTAGCGAGGAATGAGCAGTTCTTA. Translation gives CSVVLARNEQFL.